One sample yielded the 21 T cell receptor beta chains listed below, sequenced in a study of blood T cell repertoires in COVID-19. Data came from immunoSEQ multiplex PCR; TCRdb stores just in-frame clones and leaves some out. The repertoire includes under 250,000 clones, 65% to 90% of them detected once, and around 10% sits in the top ten. Sequenced: peripheral blood. These receptor sequences come from a man in his fifties with COVID-19, enrolled during active disease.

The chain uses TRBV6-2 or TRBV6-3 and TRBJ1-2; 7 positions match TRBD1. The J segment lost 2 bases and the V segment lost 6 bases, leaving 6 bases of the junction unmatched. Germline CDR1 reads MNHEY; CDR2 reads SVGEGT. The CDR3 sequence is 14 residues long. The CDR3 protein is CASSDGTENYGYTF. Here the CDR3 DNA reads TGTGCCAGCAGCGACGGGACAGAGAACTATGGCTACACCTTC.

The rearrangement links TRBV29-1 to TRBJ1-1; a possible D gene is TRBD1 (6 bases). The ends were cut back, 7 bases at V and 7 bases at J, with 13 bases in the middle. This CDR3 comprises 11 residues. Looked up from germline, CDR1 is SQVTM and CDR2 is ANQGSEA. The CDR3 DNA reads as TGCAGCGCAGCGGACAGTATTGAAGCTTTCTTT. Its protein product is CSAADSIEAFF.

The chain uses TRBV5-1 and TRBJ2-1; 7 bases are a match to TRBD1. Germline CDR1 is SGHRS and CDR2 is YFSETQ. CDR3 length equals 15 residues. V dropped 5 bases and J dropped 0; count of bases not matched to a gene: 5. Here the CDR3 reads CASSYRGRSYNEQFF. In DNA form, the CDR3 reads TGCGCCAGCAGTTACAGGGGTCGCTCCTACAATGAGCAGTTCTTC.

CDR3 sequence reads: CASSLEGATNEKLFF. The CDR3 nucleotides read TGTGCCAGCAGTTTAGAGGGGGCAACTAATGAAAAACTGTTTTTT. The gene calls are TRBV28 and TRBJ1-4; D is possibly TRBD1 (6 bases). CDR1 and CDR2 (germline): MDHEN, SYDVKM. V was clipped by 2 bases and J by 0 bases, with 7 bases between them. CDR3 length equals 15 residues.

The rearrangement links TRBV27 to TRBJ2-7, with 8 bases fitting TRBD2. Germline loops: CDR1 MNHEY, CDR2 SMNVEV (reference sequence). This CDR3 comprises 15 residues. V gave up 4 bases and J gave up 5 bases; unmatched junction bases: 10. CDR3 sequence: CASSWSREGPHEQYF. The CDR3 bases are TGTGCCAGCAGTTGGAGTCGGGAGGGCCCCCACGAGCAGTACTTC.

This rearrangement joins TRBV9 to TRBJ1-4; the match to TRBD1 covers 7 bases. The CDR3 sequence is 14 residues long. Germline trimming cut 2 bases from V and 5 bases from J; bases unmatched to any gene: 3. In germline, CDR1 is SGDLS, CDR2 YYNGEE. The chain's CDR3 is CASSVGQANEKLFF. As DNA, the CDR3 is TGTGCCAGCAGCGTTGGACAGGCCAATGAAAAACTGTTTTTT. The whole variable domain, filled in from reference TRBV9 and TRBJ1-4, reads DSGVTQTPKHLITATGQRVTLRCSPRSGDLSVYWYQQSLDQGLQFLIQYYNGEERAKGNILERFSAQQFPDLHSELNLSSLELGDSALYFCASSVGQANEKLFFGSGTQLSVL.

The V and J genes are TRBV19 and TRBJ2-7, with 13 bases aligning to TRBD2. There are 16 residues in the CDR3. CDR1 and CDR2 from the germline V gene are LNHDA and SQIVND (reference sequence). The V and J ends lost 3 bases and 4 bases, in that order; junction bases with no gene match: 6. This CDR3 is CASSILGLAGEYEQYF. CDR3 coding DNA: TGTGCCAGTAGTATTCTCGGACTAGCGGGAGAGTACGAGCAGTACTTC.

The table lists this clone with a count of one. The chain combines TRBV24-1 with TRBJ2-2, with D possibly TRBD2 on 6 matching bases. Germline assignment: CDR1 KGHDR and CDR2 SFDVKD. CDR3 length: 15 amino acids. Trimming pared 7 bases from V and 0 bases from J, leaving 11 bases between. The CDR3 is CATSRTTSNTGELFF. CDR3 nucleotides: TGTGCCACCAGCCGGACTACCTCGAACACCGGGGAGCTGTTTTTT.

The J gene is TRBJ2-3, the V gene TRBV5-6, with no clear D. Germline CDR1 reads SGHDT; CDR2 reads YYEEEE. V lost 7 bases and J lost 6, with 12 bases in between. CDR3 length equals 12 residues. CDR3 sequence reads: CASPPSQDTQYF. In nucleotides, the CDR3 is TGTGCCAGCCCCCCGTCCCAGGATACGCAGTATTTT.

This chain joins TRBV4-3 and TRBJ1-2; TRBD1 matches 8 bases. The CDR3 contains 16 residues. J lost 8 bases, V lost 4 bases, and 15 bases had no gene match. CDR1 and CDR2 from the germline V gene are LGHNA and YSLEER. The CDR3 region has the DNA TGCGCCAGCAGCCGCCTGGGACAGGAAAGCGGTAGGGGCTACACCTTC. The encoded protein is CASSRLGQESGRGYTF.

The chain links TRBV5-1 to TRBJ2-7, with 7 bases matching TRBD1. This CDR3 has 12 amino acids. The V gene's germline CDR1 is SGHRS and CDR2 YFSETQ. J gave up 4 bases and V 5 bases, and 3 bases lay outside the gene matches. CDR3 nucleotides: TGCGCCAGCAGTCGGGACAGTTACGAGCAGTACTTC. Amino acids: CASSRDSYEQYF.

The V and J genes are TRBV7-2 and TRBJ2-7; TRBD2 matches 8 bases. Per the germline V gene, CDR1 is SGHTA and CDR2 is FQGNSA. J was trimmed by 6 bases and V by 8 bases; bases with no gene match: 18. The CDR3 length is 16 residues. The CDR3 here is CASLSTGGAVSLEQYF. CDR3 coding DNA: TGTGCCAGCCTTAGTACCGGGGGGGCCGTGTCACTCGAGCAGTACTTC.

The sample holds a few counts of this clone. The chain carries TRBV3-1 (or the pseudogene TRBV3-2) and TRBJ1-2; D remains ambiguous. The CDR3 has 14 amino acids. Trimming removed 4 bases at V and 3 bases at J, with 12 bases between. Germline V gives CDR1 LGHDT, CDR2 YNNKEL (reference sequence). CDR3 bases: TGTGCCAGCAGCCTAGGAGGTTTGGACTATGGCTACACCTTC. It translates to CASSLGGLDYGYTF.

This chain links TRBV10-3 with TRBJ2-2; 12 bases are a match to TRBD1. The trim removed 7 bases at V and 0 bases at J, leaving 3 bases unmatched. The germline V gene encodes CDR1 ENHRY and CDR2 SYGVKD. This CDR3 comprises 16 residues. The CDR3 protein is CAITGTGGANTGELFF. In DNA form, the CDR3 reads TGTGCCATCACCGGGACAGGGGGCGCGAACACCGGGGAGCTGTTTTTT.

The chain is built from TRBV5-1 and TRBJ2-5; 11 bases are shared with TRBD2. The CDR3 is 20 amino acids. V dropped 6 bases and J dropped 1; count of bases not matched to a gene: 20. Germline CDR1 is SGHRS and CDR2 is YFSETQ. DNA for the CDR3: TGCGCCAGCACCCACCCGGTTGGGGGGCTAGCGGGAGGTACCCAAGAGACCCAGTACTTC. Translating it yields CASTHPVGGLAGGTQETQYF. The full variable domain, completed using reference TRBV5-1 and TRBJ2-5, is KAGVTQTPRYLIKTRGQQVTLSCSPISGHRSVSWYQQTPGQGLQFLFEYFSETQRNKGNFPGRFSGRQFSNSRSEMNVSTLELGDSALYLCASTHPVGGLAGGTQETQYFGPGTRLLVL.

The chain employs TRBV2 and TRBJ1-2; 11 nucleotides agree with TRBD1. CDR3 size: 16 residues. Germline V gives CDR1 SNHLY, CDR2 FYNNEI. Trimming took 1 base from V and 4 from J; bases not matched to a gene: 5. The CDR3 is CASSEVGQGASYGYTF. The CDR3 region has the DNA TGTGCCAGCAGTGAAGTCGGACAGGGGGCGAGCTATGGCTACACCTTC. The whole variable domain, remainder taken from reference TRBV2 and TRBJ1-2, is EPEVTQTPSHQVTQMGQEVILRCVPISNHLYFYWYRQILGQKVEFLVSFYNNEISEKSEIFDDQFSVERPDGSNFTLKIRSTKLEDSAMYFCASSEVGQGASYGYTFGSGTRLTVV.

The chain is built from TRBV20-1 and TRBJ2-3; D not certain. The CDR3 is 11 amino acids. Deletions cut 5 bases from V and 2 bases from J, with 5 bases between. CDR1 DFQATT and CDR2 SNEGSKA come from the germline V gene (reference sequence). The CDR3 DNA is TGCAGTGCTCCCCTCACAGATACGCAGTATTTT. Its translation: CSAPLTDTQYF.

The rearrangement joins TRBV3-1 (or the pseudogene TRBV3-2) to TRBJ1-6; 8 bases are shared with TRBD1. CDR1 is LGHDT and CDR2 is YNNKEL in the germline V gene (reference sequence). The V segment lost 1 base and the J segment 9 bases; nucleotides outside the gene matches: 5. This CDR3 is 15 amino acids long. CDR3 sequence: CASSQGQGASSPLHF. CDR3 nucleotide sequence: TGTGCCAGCAGCCAAGGGCAGGGGGCAAGTTCACCCCTCCACTTT.

The genes are TRBV28 and TRBJ2-3; 11 nucleotides agree with TRBD2. With 6 bases clipped from V and 3 bases from J, the junction kept 11 bases outside the gene matches. CDR1 and CDR2 (germline): MDHEN, SYDVKM. There are 17 residues in the CDR3. CDR3 protein: CASRRPIAGGLTDTQYF. CDR3 DNA: TGTGCCAGCAGACGACCTATAGCGGGGGGGCTGACAGATACGCAGTATTTT. The full variable domain, rest sourced from reference TRBV28 and TRBJ2-3, is DVKVTQSSRYLVKRTGEKVFLECVQDMDHENMFWYRQDPGLGLRLIYFSYDVKMKEKGDIPEGYSVSREKKERFSLILESASTNQTSMYLCASRRPIAGGLTDTQYFGPGTRLTVL.

V and J are TRBV6-2 or TRBV6-3 and TRBJ1-1; 10 bases map to TRBD1. Unmatched junction bases numbered 9, after V lost 3 bases and J lost 2 bases. The length of the CDR3 is 17 residues. The germline gives CDR1 MNHEY, CDR2 SVGEGT. The CDR3 region has the DNA TGTGCCAGCAGTTATTCACCGGGACAGGGGCGTAACACTGAAGCTTTCTTT. Its translation is CASSYSPGQGRNTEAFF.

V and J are TRBV5-4 and TRBJ1-4; 7 nucleotides agree with TRBD1. V lost 0 bases to trimming and J lost 5 bases; unmatched junction nucleotides: 4. CDR1 and CDR2 (germline): SGHNT, YYREEE (reference sequence). This CDR3 has 15 amino acids. The CDR3 loop is CASSLAETGNEKLFF. For the CDR3, the DNA is TGTGCCAGCAGCTTGGCTGAGACAGGGAATGAAAAACTGTTTTTT.